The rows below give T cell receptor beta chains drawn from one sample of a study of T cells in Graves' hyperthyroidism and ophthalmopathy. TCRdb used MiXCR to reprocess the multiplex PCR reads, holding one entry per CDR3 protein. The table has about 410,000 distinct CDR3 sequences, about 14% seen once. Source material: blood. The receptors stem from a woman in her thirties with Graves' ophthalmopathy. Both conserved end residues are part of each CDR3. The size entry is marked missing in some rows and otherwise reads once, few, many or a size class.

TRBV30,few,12,CAWRGGSYGYTF
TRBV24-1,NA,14,CATRQSGGTGELFF
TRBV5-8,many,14,CASGRDSSNQPQHF
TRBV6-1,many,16,CASSEGRGANNQPQHF
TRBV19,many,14,CASTPGQGNYGYTF
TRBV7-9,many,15,CASSLGRDINYGYTF
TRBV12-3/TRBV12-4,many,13,CASKLGPTDTQYF
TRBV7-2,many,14,CASGRGASYNEQFF
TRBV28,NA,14,CASSPHQVGSKQYF
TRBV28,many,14,CASRVTGDNQPQHF
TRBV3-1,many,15,CASSGGVVGRNEQFF
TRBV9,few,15,CASSAKGGLNEPQHF
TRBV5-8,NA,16,CASSNYGTGPKETQYF
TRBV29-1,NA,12,CSDQQGSFGYTF
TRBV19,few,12,CASSHRDGELFF
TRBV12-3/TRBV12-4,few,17,CASSPGTSGGFADTQYF
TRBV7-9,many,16,CASSSAGARSYNEQFF
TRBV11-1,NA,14,CASSQAGIGNEQFF
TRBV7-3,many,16,CASSLGAGLNTGELFF
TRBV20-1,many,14,CSAREGGRSDEQFF
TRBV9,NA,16,CASSRKSGTSLDEQFF
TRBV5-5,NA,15,CASSATEQGFYEQYF
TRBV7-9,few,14,CASSLDTYESPLHF
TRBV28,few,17,CASSLAAGTGANYGYTF
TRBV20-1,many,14,CSARAPGGLSPLHF
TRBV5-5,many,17,CASSLGSGGASTDTQYF
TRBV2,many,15,CASSDPASGLTEQYF
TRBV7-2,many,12,CASSVTSNEQFF
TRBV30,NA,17,CAWTGGRGGRGANVLTF
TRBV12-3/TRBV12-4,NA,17,CASSPYSGGPSNNEQFF
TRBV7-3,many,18,CASTHGGDRVLMYDEQYF
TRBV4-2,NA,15,CASSLGGTGPLVEYF
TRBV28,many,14,CASIHWGGIGELFF
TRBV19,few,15,CASRAPGTSMHEQYF
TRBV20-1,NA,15,CSAPDRKLGYNEQFF
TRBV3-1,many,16,CASSHYGQGGENEQFF
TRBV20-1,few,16,CSAIHQRVRRPHEQYF
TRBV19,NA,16,CASSINNPGLGGELFF
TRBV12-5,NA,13,CASGSMTGTEQFF
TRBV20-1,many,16,CSATGVAGDSSYEQYF
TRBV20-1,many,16,CSARERWGAGNQPQHF
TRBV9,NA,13,CASSAPYYNEQFF
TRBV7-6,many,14,CASSKQGVHSPLHF
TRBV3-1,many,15,CASSRGTPPSYEQYF
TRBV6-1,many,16,CASSEAPEVGNYGYTF
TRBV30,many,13,CAWRGSGPGELFF